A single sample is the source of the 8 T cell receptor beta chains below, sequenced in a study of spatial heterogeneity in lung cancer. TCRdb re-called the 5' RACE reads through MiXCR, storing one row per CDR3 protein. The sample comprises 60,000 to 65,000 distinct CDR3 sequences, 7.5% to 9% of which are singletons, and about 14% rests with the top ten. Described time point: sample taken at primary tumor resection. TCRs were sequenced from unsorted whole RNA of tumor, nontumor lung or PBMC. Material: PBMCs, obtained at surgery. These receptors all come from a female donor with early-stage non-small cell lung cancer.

The CDR3 bases are TGCGCCAGCAGCTTGGAGGTTTCTGGACTCTCGTATAATTCACCCCTCCACTTT. It translates to CASSLEVSGLSYNSPLHF. The J gene is TRBJ1-6, the V gene TRBV5-1; D is uncertain. Germline CDR1 SGHRS, CDR2 YFSETQ. CDR3 length: 18 residues. Deletions cut 0 bases from V and 4 bases from J, with 17 bases between. The whole variable domain, remainder taken from reference TRBV5-1 and TRBJ1-6, is KAGVTQTPRYLIKTRGQQVTLSCSPISGHRSVSWYQQTPGQGLQFLFEYFSETQRNKGNFPGRFSGRQFSNSRSEMNVSTLELGDSALYLCASSLEVSGLSYNSPLHFGNGTRLTVT.

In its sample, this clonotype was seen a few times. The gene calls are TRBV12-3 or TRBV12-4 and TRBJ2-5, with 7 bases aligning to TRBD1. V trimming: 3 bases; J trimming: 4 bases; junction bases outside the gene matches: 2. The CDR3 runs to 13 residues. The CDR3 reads CASSFNRGETQYF. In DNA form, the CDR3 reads TGTGCCAGCAGTTTTAACAGGGGAGAGACCCAGTACTTC.

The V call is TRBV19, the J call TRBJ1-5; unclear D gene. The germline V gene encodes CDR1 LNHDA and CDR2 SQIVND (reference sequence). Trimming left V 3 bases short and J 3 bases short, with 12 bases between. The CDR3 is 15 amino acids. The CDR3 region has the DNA TGTGCCAGTAGTATGGAAGGAGGTGCCAATCAGCCCCAGCATTTT. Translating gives CASSMEGGANQPQHF.

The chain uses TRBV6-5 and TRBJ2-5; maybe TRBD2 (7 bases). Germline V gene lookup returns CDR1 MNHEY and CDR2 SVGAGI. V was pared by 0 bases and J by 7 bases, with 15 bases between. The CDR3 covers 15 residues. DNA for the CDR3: TGTGCCAGCAGTTACTCGAGGGGGGGCGAGGTGACCCAGTACTTC. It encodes CASSYSRGGEVTQYF.

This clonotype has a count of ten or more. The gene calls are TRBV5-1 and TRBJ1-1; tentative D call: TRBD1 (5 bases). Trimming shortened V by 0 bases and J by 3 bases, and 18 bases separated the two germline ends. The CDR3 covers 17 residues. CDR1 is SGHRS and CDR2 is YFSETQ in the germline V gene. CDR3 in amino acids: CASSLEGQQAGDTEAFF. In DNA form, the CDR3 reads TGCGCCAGCAGCTTGGAGGGTCAACAGGCTGGAGACACTGAAGCTTTCTTT.

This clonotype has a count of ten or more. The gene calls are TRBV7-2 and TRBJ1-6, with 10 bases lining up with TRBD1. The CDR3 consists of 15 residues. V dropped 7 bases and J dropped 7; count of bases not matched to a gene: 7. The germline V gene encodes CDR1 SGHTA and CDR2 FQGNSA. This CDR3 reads CASTPDRGNNSPLHF. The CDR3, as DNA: TGTGCCAGCACCCCGGACAGGGGGAACAATTCACCCCTCCACTTT.

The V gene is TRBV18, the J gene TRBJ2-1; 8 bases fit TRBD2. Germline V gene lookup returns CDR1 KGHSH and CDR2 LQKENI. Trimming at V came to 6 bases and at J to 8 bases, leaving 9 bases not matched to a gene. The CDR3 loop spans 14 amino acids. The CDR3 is CASSLGGASDEQFF. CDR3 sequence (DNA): TGTGCCAGCTCCCTCGGGGGGGCCTCAGATGAGCAGTTCTTC.

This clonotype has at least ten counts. CDR3 region: CASSQTSAGLETQYF. The CDR3 DNA sequence: TGTGCCAGCAGCCAAACTAGCGCCGGTCTAGAGACCCAGTACTTC. V usage is TRBV3-1 and J usage is TRBJ2-5; 7 bases are a match to TRBD2. The CDR3 covers 15 residues. After removal of 2 bases from V and 4 bases from J, the junction contained 7 bases not matched to a gene. From germline, CDR1 is LGHDT and CDR2 YNNKEL (reference sequence).